This TCR beta chain was identified during a study of HIV-infected patients and healthy controls. Follow-up blood was drawn about 14 weeks, roughly three months, after antiretroviral therapy began. No cell fractionation was done, so the repertoire covers all unsorted peripheral blood T cells. This clonotype showed up many times. Alpha and beta constant-region primers primed reverse transcription of approximately 500 ng RNA. Each of the alpha and beta chains got its own library through chain-specific third strand synthesis with indices. MiXCR, run by TCRdb on the 5' RACE reads, gives a single entry per CDR3 protein. The table records approximately 9,000 distinct CDR3 sequences, approximately 8.7% of them present only once. The CDR3 extends over 14 amino acids. Germline V gene lookup returns CDR1 SGHTA and CDR2 FQGNSA. Trimming pared 1 base from V and 3 bases from J, leaving 8 bases between.

The chain has TRBV7-2 and TRBJ2-3; no reliable D call. This sequence was found in an adult with HIV infection. This sample comprised blood, obtained during antiretroviral therapy. The CDR3 nucleotides are TGTGCCAGCAGCTTAGATAGGTGGACAGATACGCAGTATTTT. Translation: CASSLDRWTDTQYF.